The source of this TCR beta chain is a study of T cells in Graves' hyperthyroidism and ophthalmopathy. In the study overall: Peripheral blood was drawn at first diagnosis, prior to all treatment.

The CDR3 has 15 amino acids. The V end was cut by 2 bases, the J end by 2 bases, with 10 bases between. This clonotype was seen many times. Its target is unknown. There were TCR beta CDR3 regions amplified from RNA transcripts. HTBI primers were used for first-round RT-PCR of the TCR CDR3. TCRdb used MiXCR to reprocess the multiplex PCR reads, holding one entry per CDR3 protein. The table shows 540,000 or so distinct CDR3 sequences, with less than 20% occurring only once. Newly diagnosed hyperthyroidism, duration under 2 months, in patients aged 18 to 65. Study results and caveats: Ophthalmopathy was distinguished from stable hyperthyroidism by 13 V-J signatures. Also found in blood were most expanded thyroid clonotypes above 0.001.

This sequence was found in a woman in her twenties or thirties with Graves' hyperthyroidism. The sample comprised blood. This chain links TRBV12-3 or TRBV12-4 with TRBJ2-1; a possible D gene is TRBD1 (5 bases). The CDR3 DNA follows: TGTGCCAGCAGTTTATTGACAGATACCTACAATGAGCAGTTCTTC. Translated, it gives CASSLLTDTYNEQFF.